This is a list of T cell receptor beta chains from one sample in a study of radiation and T cells in renal cell carcinoma. The method was immunoSEQ multiplex PCR; TCRdb's version includes in-frame clones alone and lacks a portion of them. Of 90,000 to 100,000 clones in the sample, roughly 84% were seen once. Here the sequenced sample was blood, taken from a patient whose treatment included radiotherapy and nephrectomy. All receptors come from a man aged 55 to 70 with renal cell carcinoma. Both conserved end residues are part of each CDR3. A D gene is named only where the DNA matches it firmly. Clone size is stated in some rows and not others, as once, few, many or a class when expanded.

>-|TRBJ2-5|-|TRBV29-1
TGCAGCGTTGAAGGGTTTAGTACCGGGACCCAGTACTTC
CSVEGFSTGTQYF
>-|TRBJ1-2|-|TRBV5-5
TGTGCCAGCAGCTTGGCCTTTGGCCAGAGAGAATATGGCTACACCTTC
CASSLAFGQREYGYTF
>-|TRBJ2-3|-|TRBV7-2
TGTGCCAGCAGCTTAGTGGGCACAGTTAGCACAGATACGCAGTATTTT
CASSLVGTVSTDTQYF
>TRBD2|TRBJ2-7|-|TRBV6-5
TGTGCCAGCAGTACTCCGGGACTAGTCTACGAGCAGTACTTC
CASSTPGLVYEQYF
>-|TRBJ2-6|-|TRBV9
TGTGCCAGCAGCGGGCTCTCCTCTGGGGCCAACGTCCTGACTTTC
CASSGLSSGANVLTF
>-|TRBJ1-1|-|TRBV27
TGTGCCAGCAGTCAAACACAGGGCTTTGGGACTGAAGCTTTCTTT
CASSQTQGFGTEAFF
>TRBD2|TRBJ2-7|-|TRBV6-5
TGTGCCAGCAGTTGGGGGGGACTAGCAGCCGAGCAGTACTTC
CASSWGGLAAEQYF
>-|TRBJ1-3|-|TRBV25-1
TGTGCCAGCAGTGAACAGGGCTCTGGAAACACCATATATTTT
CASSEQGSGNTIYF
>-|TRBJ2-7|-|TRBV5-1
TGCGCCAGCAGCACGGACGGGTACGAGCAGTACTTC
CASSTDGYEQYF
>TRBD1|TRBJ2-2|-|TRBV7-2
TGTGCCAGCAGCTTACCAGGGGGCGCCGGGGAGCTGTTTTTT
CASSLPGGAGELFF
>-|TRBJ1-1|-|TRBV14
TGTGCCAGCAGCCAAGATCGGAGCGTATCTGAAGCTTTCTTT
CASSQDRSVSEAFF
>-|TRBJ1-1|few|TRBV10-2
TGCGCCAGCAGCCAAACAGTGAACACTGAAGCTTTCTTT
CASSQTVNTEAFF
>-|TRBJ2-7|-|TRBV28
TGTGCCAGCAGTTCGCCACAGGGAGGGGAGCAGTACTTC
CASSSPQGGEQYF
>TRBD1|TRBJ2-5|-|TRBV27
TGTGCCAGCAGCCGAACTTGGGACAGGACGTACCAAGAGACCCAGTACTTC
CASSRTWDRTYQETQYF
>-|TRBJ2-7|-|TRBV2
TGTGCCAGCAGGGGGCCAACCTACGAGCAGTACTTC
CASRGPTYEQYF
>-|TRBJ2-7|-|TRBV5-1
TGCGCCAGCAGCTTGACCCAGGGGGGCATGGTCGAGCAGTACTTC
CASSLTQGGMVEQYF
>TRBD1|TRBJ2-7|few|TRBV9
TGTGCCAGCAGCGAGGGACAGGGAGGGACCTACGAGCAGTACTTC
CASSEGQGGTYEQYF
>-|TRBJ2-3|few|TRBV6-5
TGTGCCAGCAGCAGGGACTTAACAGATACGCAGTATTTT
CASSRDLTDTQYF
>TRBD2|TRBJ2-7|-|TRBV10-2
TGCGCCAGCAGTGAGCCACCGGGACTAGCGGGGGGGTACCACTACGAGCAGTACTTC
CASSEPPGLAGGYHYEQYF
>TRBD1|TRBJ1-5|-|TRBV19
TGTGCCAGTAGTCTAGACAGGGCCCCGGATCAGCCCCAGCATTTT
CASSLDRAPDQPQHF
>TRBD1|TRBJ1-5|-|TRBV27
TGTGCCAGCGCCCGATCAGGGACAGGGCCTAATCAGCCCCAGCATTTT
CASARSGTGPNQPQHF
>-|TRBJ1-2|-|TRBV6-1
TGTGCCAGCAGTGAAGCGGGGGGACCCGGTTATGGCTACACCTTC
CASSEAGGPGYGYTF
>-|TRBJ2-7|-|TRBV5-1
TGCGCCAGCAGCTTAGGGTACGAGCAGTACTTC
CASSLGYEQYF
>TRBD1|TRBJ2-2|few|TRBV30
TGTGCCTGGGGGACAGGGAACACCGGGGAGCTGTTTTTT
CAWGTGNTGELFF
>-|TRBJ2-3|-|TRBV2
TGTGCCAGCAGTGAAAGGGGGTTTGGCACAGATACGCAGTATTTT
CASSERGFGTDTQYF
>-|TRBJ2-6|few|TRBV28
TGTGCCAGCAGTTTAGAGGAGTTCGGTGGTAGCTCTGGGGCCAACGTCCTGACTTTC
CASSLEEFGGSSGANVLTF
>-|TRBJ2-7|once|TRBV27
TGTGCCAGCAGTTTAAACTCGCCTCAACAGGGACCCGGGGAGTACTTC
CASSLNSPQQGPGEYF
>-|TRBJ1-5|-|TRBV4-3
TGCGCCAGCAGCCAAGGCCGAGAGGTCAATCAGCCCCAGCATTTT
CASSQGREVNQPQHF
>-|TRBJ2-4|-|TRBV6-6
TGTGCCAGCAGCCCTAGGAAGGGAGCCAAAAACATTCAGTACTTC
CASSPRKGAKNIQYF
>-|TRBJ2-1|-|TRBV28
TGTGCCAGCAGGACACCCAGGACAGGCGGGGACTACAATGAGCAGTTCTTC
CASRTPRTGGDYNEQFF
>-|TRBJ2-3|-|TRBV6-1
TGTGCCAGCAACCGGGACCTAACCGCAGATACGCAGTATTTT
CASNRDLTADTQYF
>-|TRBJ1-1|-|TRBV30
TGTGCCTGGAGTCTTTTGGACAGATACACTGAAGCTTTCTTT
CAWSLLDRYTEAFF
>-|TRBJ2-1|-|TRBV5-1
TGCGCCAGCAGCTTGACAGGACTTTCCTACAATGAGCAGTTCTTC
CASSLTGLSYNEQFF
>-|TRBJ2-7|-|TRBV19
TGTGCCAGTAGTATAGCGGGGACTGGGAGCTCCTACGAGCAGTACTTC
CASSIAGTGSSYEQYF
>-|TRBJ1-1|-|TRBV7-2
TGTGCCAGCGGTCAGGGGAAGAACACTGAAGCTTTCTTT
CASGQGKNTEAFF
>TRBD1|TRBJ1-5|-|TRBV2
TGTGCCAGCAGGGATTACGGGACAGAGCTAAGATTAGGCAATCAGCCCCAGCATTTT
CASRDYGTELRLGNQPQHF
>-|TRBJ2-3|-|TRBV15
TGTGCCACCAGCACCCGAGATTGGGTACGGGCAAGATCTAGCACAGATACGCAGTATTTT
CATSTRDWVRARSSTDTQYF
>-|TRBJ1-5|few|TRBV6-1
TGTGCCAGCAGTGAAGTCCAGAGTAGCAATCAGCCCCAGCATTTT
CASSEVQSSNQPQHF
>TRBD2|TRBJ2-5|-|TRBV7-8
TGTGCCAGCAGCTTAGTGGCTAGCGGGAGTTCAAAGACCCAGTACTTC
CASSLVASGSSKTQYF
>TRBD1|TRBJ1-2|-|TRBV7-2
TGTGCCAGCAGCTTAAACCGCAGGGGGCCCTATGGCTACACCTTC
CASSLNRRGPYGYTF
>-|TRBJ2-7|few|TRBV10-1
TGCGCCAGCAGGGGCGCCGGGCTCGTCCGAGAGTACGAGCAGTACTTC
CASRGAGLVREYEQYF
>TRBD1|TRBJ2-7|-|TRBV29-1
TGCAGCGCTGCGTCAGGGCTGACAGGGAAGAAGTACTTC
CSAASGLTGKKYF
>TRBD1|TRBJ2-7|once|TRBV4-1
TGCGCCAGCAGCCAGGGGACAGGGAGATACGAGCAGTACTTC
CASSQGTGRYEQYF
>TRBD2|TRBJ2-5|few|TRBV5-5
TGTGCCAGCAGCTTGGTGCCTAGCGGGAGTCAAGAGACCCAGTACTTC
CASSLVPSGSQETQYF
>-|TRBJ1-3|-|TRBV11-2
TGTGCCAGCAGCCCCGTGAATTCTGGAAACACCATATATTTT
CASSPVNSGNTIYF
>-|TRBJ2-3|-|TRBV6-6
TGTGCCAGCAGTTACCCCGGGAGAACAGATACGCAGTATTTT
CASSYPGRTDTQYF
>TRBD1|TRBJ1-2|-|TRBV5-6
TGTGCCAGCAGGGGGACAGGGAAACTGGTCTATGGCTACACCTTC
CASRGTGKLVYGYTF
>TRBD1|TRBJ2-4|-|TRBV27
TGTGCCAGCAGTGGACAGGGGGCAGCGGCCAAAAACATTCAGTACTTC
CASSGQGAAAKNIQYF
>-|TRBJ2-7|-|TRBV4-3
TGCGCCAGCAGCCAAGATTTCCGGAGCTCCTACGAGCAGTACTTC
CASSQDFRSSYEQYF
>TRBD2|TRBJ2-1|-|TRBV6-6
TGTGCCAGCATGGGGTGGGGACTAGCGGTAAATGAGCAGTTCTTC
CASMGWGLAVNEQFF
>-|TRBJ1-1|-|TRBV6-5
TGTGCCAGCAGTAAAATCCAGGGAGGGGCTGAAGCTTTCTTT
CASSKIQGGAEAFF
>-|TRBJ2-2|-|TRBV7-9
TGTGCCAGCAGCCCCCCGACTAGATCGGGCGGGGAGCTGTTTTTT
CASSPPTRSGGELFF
>-|TRBJ2-5|-|TRBV6-5
TGTGCCAGCAGTTATTCCACAGGGTTCTTTGCGACCCAGTACTTC
CASSYSTGFFATQYF
>-|TRBJ2-1|-|TRBV4-2
TGTGCCAGCAGCCCTGGTCGGGTGCTAGCCGTTTACAATGAGCAGTTCTTC
CASSPGRVLAVYNEQFF
>-|TRBJ2-7|-|TRBV7-9
TGTGCCAGCAGCTTAGGTTCGGGGGTCGGTGAGCAGTACTTC
CASSLGSGVGEQYF
>-|TRBJ1-4|-|TRBV6-6
TGTGCCAGCAGTAACCCGACAGGACCACCTCTAGAAAAACTGTTTTTT
CASSNPTGPPLEKLFF
>-|TRBJ2-3|once|TRBV11-2
TGTGCCAGCAGCTTAGAGCGGTGGGCAGATACGCAGTATTTT
CASSLERWADTQYF
>-|TRBJ2-1|-|TRBV10-3
TGTGCCATCAGTGAAGCGGGTCATGAGCAGTTCTTC
CAISEAGHEQFF
>-|TRBJ2-5|-|TRBV19
TGTGCCAGTAGTATAAACGAGCAAGAGACCCAGTACTTC
CASSINEQETQYF